The T cell receptor (beta chain) described here comes from a study of cytotoxic CD8 clonotypes in ibrutinib-treated CLL. Sequencing used immunoSEQ multiplex PCR; TCRdb keeps in-frame clones, though not all of them. This sample has about 160,000 clones, with 84% found just once. Trimming removed 4 bases from V and 1 base from J, with 7 bases in between. This CDR3 comprises 13 residues. Germline V gene lookup returns CDR1 SGHTA and CDR2 FQGNSA. V usage is TRBV7-2 and J usage is TRBJ1-2; D unresolved. The receptor was derived from a human donor with chronic lymphocytic leukemia. Material: PBMCs, obtained after 24 months of ibrutinib treatment. The DNA for the CDR3 is TGTGCCAGCAGCTCACAGATTAACTATGGCTACACCTTC. Translated, it gives CASSSQINYGYTF.